Each of the 22 T cell receptor beta chains below was sequenced from the same sample in a study of T cells in Graves' hyperthyroidism and ophthalmopathy. RNA transcripts yielded amplified TCR beta CDR3 regions. During a first-round RT-PCR of the TCR CDR3, the HTBI primer set was used. TCRdb reprocessed the multiplex PCR reads via MiXCR and lists one record per CDR3 protein. Of approximately 700,000 distinct CDR3 sequences in the sample, about 17% were seen once. The sequenced sample consisted of blood. All receptors derive from a young man with Graves' hyperthyroidism.

This clonotype was counted many times. The CDR3 is CASSPRVRSDQPQHF. CDR3 in DNA: TGTGCCAGCAGCCCGAGAGTTAGGAGTGATCAGCCCCAGCATTTT. The V and J genes are TRBV27 and TRBJ1-5, with D unresolved. The V end was cut by 6 bases, the J end by 5 bases, with 17 bases between. Germline-derived CDR1 and CDR2 are MNHEY and SMNVEV (reference sequence). The CDR3 runs 15 residues.

The chain employs TRBV28 and TRBJ1-5, with TRBD1 identical over 8 bases. V was clipped by 8 bases and J by 5 bases; unmatched bases: 11. Germline loops: CDR1 MDHEN, CDR2 SYDVKM. There are 15 residues in the CDR3. The CDR3 DNA reads as TGTGCCAGCTCCCCAGGGGGACAGGTGGATCAGCCCCAGCATTTT. Amino acids: CASSPGGQVDQPQHF. Full variable domain (remainder filled in from reference TRBV28 and TRBJ1-5): DVKVTQSSRYLVKRTGEKVFLECVQDMDHENMFWYRQDPGLGLRLIYFSYDVKMKEKGDIPEGYSVSREKKERFSLILESASTNQTSMYLCASSPGGQVDQPQHFGDGTRLSIL.

This clonotype has at least ten counts. This chain connects TRBV11-3 to TRBJ2-1, with a tentative D call TRBD1 (6 bases). V was trimmed by 3 bases and J by 6 bases, leaving 9 bases between them. Looked up from germline, CDR1 is SGHNT and CDR2 is YENEEA. CDR3 length: 13 residues. Written as DNA, the CDR3 is TGTGCCAGCAGCTTCACAGGGAGCAATGAGCAGTTCTTC. It encodes CASSFTGSNEQFF.

At least ten counts were recorded for this clonotype. The chain employs TRBV11-2 and TRBJ2-7; D is tentatively TRBD1 or TRBD2 (5 bases each). This CDR3 has 14 residues. Germline V gene data show CDR1 as SGHAT and CDR2 as FQNNGV. Trimming pared 4 bases from V and 3 bases from J, leaving 13 bases between. The CDR3 nucleotides are TGTGCCAGCAGCTCCGGGACGGAAGGCTACGAGCAGTACTTC. This sequence encodes CASSSGTEGYEQYF.

This clonotype has ten or more counts. The chain combines TRBV7-2 with TRBJ2-7; 10 bases are shared with TRBD2. Germline V gene lookup returns CDR1 SGHTA and CDR2 FQGNSA. This CDR3 has 19 residues. V shed 4 bases, J shed 2 bases, and the junction held 17 bases outside the gene matches. The CDR3 DNA sequence: TGTGCCAGCAGCTCCGTCTCGATCTTAGCGGGAGGTCCCGCCTACGAGCAGTACTTC. Translated: CASSSVSILAGGPAYEQYF.

The V gene is TRBV28, the J gene TRBJ1-5; D is perhaps TRBD1 (5 bases). Germline values: CDR1 MDHEN, CDR2 SYDVKM. The CDR3 covers 15 residues. V lost 4 bases and J 5 bases, leaving 15 bases between the germline ends. The CDR3, as DNA: TGTGCCAGCAGTTCCTCGACAGTCAGACATCAGCCCCAGCATTTT. Protein product: CASSSSTVRHQPQHF.

This clonotype appeared a few times. The rearrangement uses TRBV12-5 and TRBJ2-3; TRBD1 agrees at 7 bases. CDR1 and CDR2 (germline): LGHNT, FRNRAP. CDR3 length: 13 residues. J was trimmed by 6 bases and V by 7 bases; bases with no gene match: 7. The CDR3 spells CASALPRGDTQYF. CDR3 DNA: TGTGCTAGTGCCCTGCCCAGGGGGGATACGCAGTATTTT.

This clonotype was detected a few times. V gene TRBV7-9 combines with J gene TRBJ2-3; no clear D. The V gene's germline CDR1 is SEHNR and CDR2 FQNEAQ (reference sequence). The CDR3 extends over 15 amino acids. V was shortened by 7 bases and J by 1 base, with 15 bases between the two germline ends. The CDR3 DNA reads as TGTGCCAGCAACTACCAAGGTGCCGGCACAGATACGCAGTATTTT. As protein: CASNYQGAGTDTQYF.

The chain has TRBV19 and TRBJ2-7; tentatively, D is TRBD2 (6 bases). Germline CDR1 is LNHDA and CDR2 is SQIVND (reference sequence). This CDR3 has 10 residues. V shed 11 bases and J shed 5 bases, with 10 bases lying between them. The CDR3 DNA reads TGTGCCGCGGGGAGCCACGAGCAGTACTTC. It specifies CAAGSHEQYF.

This clonotype has only a few counts. The CDR3, as DNA: TGTGCCAGCAGTTTAAGAAGGGCTTATGAGACTGAAGCTTTCTTT. Its translation is CASSLRRAYETEAFF. V is TRBV28 and J is TRBJ1-1; D unclear. Germline V gene lookup returns CDR1 MDHEN and CDR2 SYDVKM. Trimming removed 2 bases from V and 5 bases from J, with 15 bases in between. The CDR3 sequence is 15 residues long.

This clonotype was recorded many times. V usage is TRBV18 and J usage is TRBJ1-1, with D uncertain. The CDR3 has 15 amino acids. Germline V gene sequence: CDR1 KGHSH, CDR2 LQKENI. Trimming stripped 3 bases from V and 1 base from J, with 12 bases between. CDR3 amino acids: CASSPLEGGNTEAFF. The CDR3 DNA reads TGTGCCAGCTCACCGTTAGAGGGAGGGAACACTGAAGCTTTCTTT.

This CDR3 reads CAWSVWREREKLFF. The CDR3 bases are TGTGCCTGGAGTGTATGGAGGGAACGGGAAAAACTGTTTTTT. The chain uses TRBV30 and TRBJ1-4; no reliable D call. The germline gives CDR1 GTSNPN, CDR2 SVGIG (reference sequence). CDR3 length: 14 amino acids. The V and J ends lost 0 bases and 8 bases respectively, with 13 bases between them.

This clonotype was seen many times. The chain uses TRBV20-1 and TRBJ2-1; TRBD2 matches at 11 bases. CDR3 length: 14 residues. Germline V CDR1 and CDR2: DFQATT, SNEGSKA (reference sequence). Trimming took 3 bases from V and 8 from J; bases not matched to a gene: 6. CDR3 nucleotides: TGCAGTGCTAGTTTTAGCGGGAGGGTCGATGAGCAGTTCTTC. Amino acid sequence: CSASFSGRVDEQFF.

This clonotype was detected a few times. This rearrangement joins TRBV6-5 to TRBJ2-5; tentative D call: TRBD2 (6 bases). Trimming took off 0 bases at V and 3 bases at J, with 14 bases between the two ends. This CDR3 has 16 residues. Germline assignment: CDR1 MNHEY and CDR2 SVGAGI. This CDR3 reads CASSYSRTTYEETQYF. The CDR3 nucleotides read TGTGCCAGCAGTTACTCGAGGACTACCTATGAAGAGACCCAGTACTTC.

This clonotype has at least ten counts. The V call is TRBV5-5, the J call TRBJ2-5; 7 bases line up with TRBD1. This CDR3 has 17 amino acids. Germline loops: CDR1 SGHKS, CDR2 YYEKEE (reference sequence). V lost 4 bases and J lost 3; bases outside the gene matches: 15. This CDR3 is CASSALRGRLGEETQYF. In DNA form, the CDR3 reads TGTGCCAGCAGCGCCCTTAGGGGGCGCTTGGGTGAAGAGACCCAGTACTTC.

With respect to this clonotype: One end of the junction is discordant with germline, which a read error may explain. The chain employs TRBV7-9 and TRBJ2-2; TRBD2 matches 15 bases. The germline V gene has CDR1 SEHNR and CDR2 FQNEAQ (reference sequence). The CDR3 totals 19 residues. CDR3 sequence (DNA): TGTGCCAGCAGCTTAGCGGGACTAGCGGGGGGCCGGAACCCCGGGGAGCTGTTTTTT. Translated: CASSLAGLAGGRNPGELFF. Together with reference TRBV7-9 and TRBJ2-2, the CDR3 gives the full variable domain: DTGVSQNPRHKITKRGQNVTFRCDPISEHNRLYWYRQTLGQGPEFLTYFQNEAQLEKSRLLSDRFSAERPKGSFSTLEIQRTEQGDSAMYLCASSLAGLAGGRNPGELFFGEGSRLTVL.

This clonotype was seen a few times. The chain joins TRBV5-1 to TRBJ2-7; D remains ambiguous. From germline, CDR1 is SGHRS and CDR2 YFSETQ. This CDR3 has 16 amino acids. Trimming cost V 0 bases and J 0 bases, with 13 bases left between them. CDR3 sequence (DNA): TGCGCCAGCAGCTTGGACAGCCTGAGGAGCTCCTACGAGCAGTACTTC. Residues: CASSLDSLRSSYEQYF.

In this sample, this clonotype turned up a few times. The CDR3 sequence is CASSSQRDYDNEQFF. The CDR3 DNA follows: TGTGCCAGCAGCTCCCAGCGGGATTACGACAATGAGCAGTTCTTC. The J gene is TRBJ2-1, the V gene TRBV7-2, with 7 positions matching TRBD2. With 4 bases clipped from V and 5 bases from J, the junction kept 8 bases outside the gene matches. The germline V gene encodes CDR1 SGHTA and CDR2 FQGNSA. The CDR3 sequence is 15 residues long.

The sample holds many counts of this clonotype. The chain links TRBV12-5 to TRBJ2-1, with TRBD2 identical over 16 bases. The germline gives CDR1 LGHNT, CDR2 FRNRAP. Unmatched junction bases numbered 9, after V lost 3 bases and J lost 7 bases. The CDR3 has 18 residues. CDR3 loop: CASGLPLGLAGGSNEQFF. The CDR3 DNA reads TGTGCTAGTGGTTTACCTCTGGGACTAGCGGGAGGGAGTAATGAGCAGTTCTTC.

Many counts were recorded for this clonotype. The J gene is TRBJ2-5, the V gene TRBV12-3 or TRBV12-4; TRBD2 is a possible D gene (7 bases). This CDR3 has 15 amino acids. V dropped 6 bases and J dropped 1 base, with 15 bases sitting between them. This CDR3 reads CASSSAGHLQETQYF. As DNA, the CDR3 is TGTGCCAGCAGCTCAGCGGGACACCTCCAAGAGACCCAGTACTTC.

The chain has TRBV20-1 and TRBJ2-2; 14 bases match TRBD2. There are 17 residues in the CDR3. Germline trimming cut 6 bases from V and 4 bases from J; bases unmatched to any gene: 10. CDR1 and CDR2 from the germline V gene are DFQATT and SNEGSKA (reference sequence). CDR3 loop: CSAPRTSGRTLTGELFF. In nucleotides, the CDR3 is TGCAGTGCCCCTAGGACTAGCGGGAGGACACTCACCGGGGAGCTGTTTTTT.

The CDR3: CASSQPGYGYTF. DNA of the CDR3: TGTGCCAGCAGCCAACCAGGCTATGGCTACACCTTC. The chain has TRBV6-2 or TRBV6-3 and TRBJ1-2, with D unresolved. This CDR3 has 12 amino acids. Trimming left V 6 bases short and J 4 bases short, with 9 bases between. Germline CDR1 reads MNHEY; CDR2 reads SVGEGT.